The sequence of this TCR beta chain was determined in a study of blood T cell repertoires in COVID-19. Libraries were prepared by immunoSEQ multiplex PCR; TCRdb keeps only in-frame clonotypes and omits some of them. Of about 130,000 clones listed, approximately 85% are singletons. The CDR3 contains 13 residues. Germline CDR1 and CDR2: MNHEY and SVGAGI. The V gene end was trimmed by 5 bases and the J gene end by 4 bases; junction bases not matched to a gene: 4. The sample comprised peripheral blood. The source of this sequence is a woman older than 75 with COVID-19, enrolled during active disease. This chain uses TRBV6-5 with TRBJ2-5, with 7 bases identical to TRBD1. The CDR3 spells CASSNRGGETQYF. DNA of the CDR3: TGTGCCAGCAGTAACAGGGGTGGAGAGACCCAGTACTTC.